The 11 T cell receptor beta chains below come from one sample, sequenced in a study of blood T cell repertoires in COVID-19. Only in-frame clones appear in the TCRdb table, and some are missing; sequencing was by immunoSEQ multiplex PCR. In the table there are more than 350,000 clones, 70% to 90% of which are singletons. The material sequenced was PBMCs or T cells enriched from blood (not recorded which). The receptors shown here come from a woman under 30 who had been exposed to COVID-19.

This chain connects TRBV18 to TRBJ1-1; a weak D match, TRBD1 (6 bases). The V end lost 0 bases, the J end lost 1 base, and 18 bases lay between the germline ends. CDR3 length: 18 residues. Looked up from germline, CDR1 is KGHSH and CDR2 is LQKENI. The CDR3 DNA sequence: TGTGCCAGCTCACCACCAAACCGGGACACTAAAGGGAACACTGAAGCTTTCTTT. This codes for CASSPPNRDTKGNTEAFF.

The genes are TRBV7-9 and TRBJ1-3, with 7 positions matching TRBD1. V was clipped by 3 bases and J by 5 bases; unmatched bases: 10. The CDR3 has 16 residues. CDR1 SEHNR and CDR2 FQNEAQ come from the germline V gene (reference sequence). Here the CDR3 reads CASSLQERQGRNTIYF. The DNA for the CDR3 is TGTGCCAGCAGCTTGCAAGAAAGACAGGGCAGAAACACCATATATTTT.

Worth noting for this clone: This sample includes further DNA sequences coding for the same CDR3. The V gene is TRBV18, the J gene TRBJ1-5; TRBD1 aligns across 7 bases. Germline V lookup: CDR1 KGHSH, CDR2 LQKENI. CDR3 length equals 18 residues. V lost 0 bases and J lost 0; bases outside the gene matches: 8. CDR3 in amino acids: CASSPPSGGGYSNQPQHF. DNA for the CDR3: TGTGCCAGCTCACCACCAAGCGGAGGGGGCTATAGCAATCAGCCCCAGCATTTT.

This chain uses TRBV23-1 with TRBJ1-5; the D is unclear. TRBV23-1 is an ORF for which the function is uncertain. The V and J ends lost 9 bases and 0 bases respectively, with 12 bases between them. The CDR3 length is 14 residues. The CDR3 is CASTSHLSNQPQHF. CDR3 coding DNA: TGCGCCAGTACATCACATCTTAGCAATCAGCCCCAGCATTTT.

This rearrangement joins TRBV28 to TRBJ1-2; unclear D gene. Trimming shortened V by 6 bases and J by 8 bases, and 10 bases separated the two germline ends. The germline V gene encodes CDR1 MDHEN and CDR2 SYDVKM. The CDR3 length is 11 residues. The CDR3: CASRSLEGYTF. CDR3 DNA sequence: TGTGCCAGCAGGAGCCTCGAGGGCTACACCTTC.

In DNA, the CDR3 is TGCGCCACCAAGGAATGGACTCTGAACACTGAAGCTTTCTTT. It codes for CATKEWTLNTEAFF. V is TRBV4-1 and J is TRBJ1-1; D remains ambiguous. The germline CDR1 and CDR2 sequences are MGHRA and YSYEKL. The CDR3 contains 14 residues. The V end lost 10 bases, the J end lost 0 bases, and 15 bases lay between the germline ends.

This clone was counted between two and nine times. The gene calls are TRBV9 and TRBJ1-1, with a weak D call TRBD1 (5 bases). Per germline, CDR1 SGDLS and CDR2 YYNGEE. The V and J ends lost 4 bases and 6 bases respectively, with 16 bases between them. The CDR3 length is 14 residues. This chain's CDR3 is CASSPRQGIAEAFF. The CDR3 DNA follows: TGTGCCAGCAGCCCTCGCCAGGGTATCGCTGAAGCTTTCTTT.

The chain uses TRBV6-2 or TRBV6-3 and TRBJ1-1, with D tentatively TRBD1 (5 bases). The V gene's germline CDR1 is MNHEY and CDR2 SVGEGT. V shed 5 bases and J shed 6 bases, with 16 bases lying between them. This CDR3 is built from 14 residues. DNA for the CDR3: TGTGCCAGCAGTGCCAGGGTCGGCAGCGCTGAAGCTTTCTTT. Translated, it gives CASSARVGSAEAFF.

This chain joins TRBV7-9 and TRBJ1-5; maybe TRBD1 (5 bases). CDR3 length: 14 amino acids. Germline loops: CDR1 SEHNR, CDR2 FQNEAQ (reference sequence). Trimming took off 1 base at V and 5 bases at J, with 9 bases between the two ends. The CDR3 reads CASSLGGEYQPQHF. Here the CDR3 DNA reads TGTGCCAGCAGCTTAGGGGGGGAGTATCAGCCCCAGCATTTT.

The genes are TRBV19 and TRBJ2-3, with 9 bases fitting TRBD1. Germline assignment: CDR1 LNHDA and CDR2 SQIVND (reference sequence). V lost 9 bases and J lost 7; bases outside the gene matches: 11. The CDR3 is 14 amino acids. The CDR3 coding sequence is TGTGCCAGCCAACCGGGACAGGGATCTAATACGCAGTATTTT. It is translated as CASQPGQGSNTQYF.

The chain carries TRBV5-1 and TRBJ2-6, with a possible D match to TRBD2 (5 bases). Germline CDR1 SGHRS, CDR2 YFSETQ. The V end lost 2 bases, the J end lost 0 bases, and 6 bases lay between the germline ends. There are 15 residues in the CDR3. For the CDR3, the DNA is TGCGCCAGCAGCTTCGGGGTCTCTGGGGCCAACGTCCTGACTTTC. Translating it yields CASSFGVSGANVLTF.